The 9 T cell receptor beta chains given below trace back to one sample, sequenced in a study of CD8 T cells in ankylosing spondylitis (dated by TCRdb to about 2017). Receptor amplification or capture employed 5' RACE. Sequencing took place on an Illumina HiSeq 2500. TCRdb trimmed public reads at Q25 via fastp, called clones via MiXCR and kept in-frame beta chains. Every distinct CDR3 protein forms one entry, paired with its most common genes and DNA. This sample has about 350,000 distinct CDR3 sequences in its table, and about 20% of those were observed once. The ten largest clones represent about an eighth of the sample. Sequences were obtained from blood, either unsorted or a sorted T cell fraction (not recorded which). Receptors originate from a male donor with ankylosing spondylitis or in good health (not recorded which).

The chain uses TRBV20-1 and TRBJ2-5; D might be TRBD2 (6 bases). V lost 1 base to trimming and J lost 4 bases, with 16 bases between them. The CDR3 consists of 15 residues. Germline CDR1 and CDR2: DFQATT and SNEGSKA (reference sequence). CDR3 sequence reads: CSARVLYVGGETQYF. DNA for the CDR3: TGCAGTGCTAGAGTCCTGTACGTCGGGGGAGAGACCCAGTACTTC.

This chain joins TRBV5-6 and TRBJ2-7; D is unclear. The CDR3 loop spans 14 amino acids. The germline gives CDR1 SGHDT, CDR2 YYEEEE. V was trimmed by 1 base and J by 3 bases, leaving 11 bases between them. CDR3 in amino acids: CASSLYRAGYEQYF. The CDR3 bases are TGTGCCAGCAGCTTGTACCGAGCAGGCTACGAGCAGTACTTC.

The sample holds a few counts of this clonotype. The chain employs TRBV29-1 and TRBJ2-3; possible D gene TRBD2, 6 bases. The CDR3 is 14 amino acids. Germline V CDR1 and CDR2: SQVTM, ANQGSEA. V lost 3 bases and J 2 bases, leaving 12 bases between the germline ends. CDR3 DNA sequence: TGCAGCGTTGATGGACTACGCCTCACAGATACGCAGTATTTT. This encodes CSVDGLRLTDTQYF.

The chain links TRBV7-9 to TRBJ1-4; D is unclear. The V end lost 4 bases, the J end lost 8 bases, and 17 bases lay between the germline ends. Looked up from germline, CDR1 is SEHNR and CDR2 is FQNEAQ (reference sequence). The CDR3 extends over 15 amino acids. The CDR3 loop reads CASSSLSEDDEKLFF. The CDR3 region has the DNA TGTGCCAGCAGCTCCCTAAGTGAGGACGACGAAAAACTGTTTTTT.

The chain has TRBV11-2 and TRBJ2-4; D is possibly TRBD1 (6 bases). V dropped 5 bases and J dropped 8 bases, with 16 bases sitting between them. CDR1 and CDR2 (germline): SGHAT, FQNNGV. This CDR3 spans 14 amino acids. This CDR3 is CASSPQGPSHIQYF. The CDR3, as DNA: TGTGCCAGCAGCCCCCAGGGGCCTAGCCACATTCAGTACTTC.

CDR3 nucleotide sequence: TGTGCCAGCAGTTTCGGGACTAGCTCTAATGAGCAGTTCTTC. Protein product: CASSFGTSSNEQFF. This rearrangement joins TRBV27 to TRBJ2-1, with 9 bases fitting TRBD2. After removal of 3 bases from V and 7 bases from J, the junction contained 4 bases not matched to a gene. The CDR3 contains 14 residues. CDR1 MNHEY and CDR2 SMNVEV come from the germline V gene (reference sequence).

The rearrangement uses TRBV9 and TRBJ2-7, with no clear D. V was cut by 0 bases and J by 0 bases, with 7 bases left in between. The CDR3 is 14 amino acids. Germline loops: CDR1 SGDLS, CDR2 YYNGEE. CDR3 region: CASSVGRNSYEQYF. CDR3 bases: TGTGCCAGCAGCGTAGGCCGGAACTCCTACGAGCAGTACTTC.

J is TRBJ2-5 and V is TRBV29-1; a weak D match, TRBD1 (5 bases). Trimming shortened V by 5 bases and J by 5 bases, and 15 bases separated the two germline ends. The V gene's germline CDR1 is SQVTM and CDR2 ANQGSEA. The CDR3 totals 13 residues. Here the CDR3 reads CSVLQGGSETQYF. CDR3 coding DNA: TGCAGCGTTCTCCAGGGTGGGTCGGAGACCCAGTACTTC.

This clonotype was seen a handful of times. The chain has TRBV27 and TRBJ2-2; no clear D. Trimming shortened V by 0 bases and J by 5 bases, and 10 bases separated the two germline ends. Germline lookup yields CDR1 MNHEY and CDR2 SMNVEV (reference sequence). The CDR3 is 15 amino acids. The CDR3 reads CASSLSIGVTGELFF. The CDR3 DNA reads TGTGCCAGCAGTTTATCGATTGGGGTTACCGGGGAGCTGTTTTTT.